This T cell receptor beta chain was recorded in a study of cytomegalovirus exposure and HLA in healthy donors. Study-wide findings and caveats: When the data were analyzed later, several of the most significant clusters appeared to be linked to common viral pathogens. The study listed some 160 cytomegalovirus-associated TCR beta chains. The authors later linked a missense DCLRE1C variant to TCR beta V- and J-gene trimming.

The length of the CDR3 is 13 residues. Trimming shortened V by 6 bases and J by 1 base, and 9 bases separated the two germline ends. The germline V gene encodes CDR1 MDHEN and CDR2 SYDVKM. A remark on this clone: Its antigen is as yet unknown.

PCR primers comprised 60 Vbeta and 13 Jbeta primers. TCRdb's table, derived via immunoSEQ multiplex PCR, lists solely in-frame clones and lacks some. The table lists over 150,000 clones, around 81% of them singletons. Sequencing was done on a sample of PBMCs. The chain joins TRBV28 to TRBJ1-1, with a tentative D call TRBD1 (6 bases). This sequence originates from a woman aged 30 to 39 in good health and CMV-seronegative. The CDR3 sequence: CASRRTANTEAFF. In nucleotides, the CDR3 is TGTGCCAGCAGACGGACAGCGAACACTGAAGCTTTCTTT.